This TCR beta chain was recorded in a study of post-analysis software for immune sequencing data. Study-wide context: Some patients lacked subtype; others had relapsing-remitting, secondary progressive or progressive-relapsing disease.

Turning to this clonotype: No antigen is known for it.

Germline CDR1 is SGHTA and CDR2 is FQGNSA. CDR3 size: 16 residues. V lost 2 bases to trimming and J lost 2 bases, with 14 bases between them. Study outcomes and limitations: Multiple sclerosis patients showed significantly lower normalized Chao1 diversity than controls did. Patients had higher frequencies than controls of about five TRBV segments, including TRBV5-6, TRBV5-1 and TRBV20-1.

Included in the TCR beta cDNA libraries were unique molecular identifiers. Roughly 500,000 cDNA molecules came from around 0.96 to 9.9 million T cells. TCRdb passed the PCR reads through MiXCR, listing each CDR3 protein once. Here the sample spans 550,000 to 700,000 distinct CDR3 sequences, 40% to 50% being singletons. Input material: blood. The chain recombines TRBV7-2 with TRBJ2-3, with D perhaps TRBD2 (6 bases). This clonotype was obtained from a girl aged 10-17 years with multiple sclerosis. DNA of the CDR3: TGTGCCAGCAGCTTAACTCCGGGGGAATTCACAGATACGCAGTATTTT. Amino acid sequence: CASSLTPGEFTDTQYF.